This entry lists 14 T cell receptor beta chains sequenced from one sample in a study of cytomegalovirus exposure and HLA in healthy donors. 60 Vbeta and 13 Jbeta primers were used in PCR. Data came from immunoSEQ multiplex PCR; TCRdb stores just in-frame clones and leaves some out. The sample yields 100,000 to 150,000 clones, over 75% seen once. The sequenced sample was PBMCs. Receptors originate from a boy between 10 and 17 years old in good health and CMV-seronegative.

V gene TRBV25-1 combines with J gene TRBJ1-2; no reliable D call. Trimming shortened V by 4 bases and J by 8 bases, and 11 bases separated the two germline ends. Germline assignment: CDR1 MGHDK and CDR2 SYGVNS. The CDR3 runs to 12 residues. The CDR3 DNA follows: TGTGCCAGCAGTGGGCTACGAGGCGGCTACACCTTC. It translates to CASSGLRGGYTF.

This clone was seen a handful of times. This chain joins TRBV2 and TRBJ1-3; TRBD1 is a possible D gene (5 bases). There are 15 residues in the CDR3. V lost 5 bases and J lost 1, with 12 bases in between. CDR1 and CDR2 from the germline V gene are SNHLY and FYNNEI. The DNA of the CDR3 is TGTGCCAGCAGTCTCAGGGAGGGTTCTGGAAACACCATATATTTT. Translating gives CASSLREGSGNTIYF.

V and J are TRBV11-3 and TRBJ2-7, with D possibly being TRBD2 (5 bases). The ends were cut back, 1 base at V and 5 bases at J, with 9 bases in the middle. Germline V lookup: CDR1 SGHNT, CDR2 YENEEA. The CDR3 spans 13 residues. The chain's CDR3 is CASSLGGPNEQYF. The CDR3 bases are TGTGCCAGCAGCTTAGGAGGGCCCAACGAGCAGTACTTC.

The chain joins TRBV27 to TRBJ2-1; D is possibly TRBD1 (5 bases). Trimming pared 2 bases from V and 9 bases from J, leaving 14 bases between. CDR1 is MNHEY and CDR2 is SMNVEV in the germline V gene (reference sequence). The CDR3 spans 14 residues. The CDR3 sequence: CASSLRSGSGEQFF. CDR3 nucleotides: TGTGCCAGCAGTTTACGATCAGGGTCCGGTGAGCAGTTCTTC.

This clone showed up just once. The chain recombines TRBV7-2 with TRBJ2-7, with 7 positions matching TRBD2. CDR1 is SGHTA, CDR2 FQGNSA, per germline. With 2 bases clipped from V and 4 bases from J, the junction kept 8 bases outside the gene matches. The CDR3 is 15 amino acids. The CDR3 is CASSLRAGEEYEQYF. The CDR3 coding sequence is TGTGCCAGCAGCTTAAGGGCGGGAGAGGAGTACGAGCAGTACTTC.

This sequence joins TRBV15 and TRBJ2-1, with D possibly matching TRBD2 (6 bases). CDR1 and CDR2 (germline): LNHNV, YYDKDF (reference sequence). V dropped 2 bases and J dropped 7 bases, with 18 bases sitting between them. The length of the CDR3 is 16 residues. CDR3 bases: TGTGCCACCAGCAGACCTCGGGGGATAGCGGCAAATGAGCAGTTCTTC. Encoded protein: CATSRPRGIAANEQFF.

In this sample, this clone turned up a few times. This rearrangement joins TRBV4-1 to TRBJ2-7; D possibly corresponds to TRBD1 (6 bases). The CDR3 length is 13 residues. V was pared by 1 base and J by 2 bases, with 6 bases between. Germline CDR1 is MGHRA and CDR2 is YSYEKL. This chain's CDR3 is CASSQGQAYEQYF. Written as DNA, the CDR3 is TGCGCCAGCAGCCAAGGACAGGCCTACGAGCAGTACTTC.

The rearrangement joins TRBV4-3 to TRBJ1-1; D unclear. The CDR3 runs 17 residues. CDR1 and CDR2 (germline): LGHNA, YSLEER. Trimming left V 0 bases short and J 0 bases short, with 14 bases between. CDR3 loop: CASSQDRFGSLNTEAFF. The CDR3 nucleotides are TGCGCCAGCAGCCAAGATCGTTTCGGGTCCCTGAACACTGAAGCTTTCTTT.

This clone has a single count. The J gene is TRBJ2-6, the V gene TRBV27; TRBD1 agrees at 12 bases. Losses at the gene ends were 2 bases for V and 4 bases for J; bases not matched to a gene: 3. CDR1 is MNHEY, CDR2 SMNVEV, per germline (reference sequence). This CDR3 region has 17 residues. CDR3 nucleotide sequence: TGTGCCAGCAGTTTACGGGGACAGGGGGCCGGGGCCAACGTCCTGACTTTC. This sequence encodes CASSLRGQGAGANVLTF.

This chain connects TRBV7-2 to TRBJ2-4, with 9 bases lining up with TRBD2. CDR1 is SGHTA, CDR2 FQGNSA, per germline. The CDR3 extends over 14 amino acids. V lost 3 bases to trimming and J lost 8 bases; unmatched junction nucleotides: 5. For the CDR3, the DNA is TGTGCCAGCAGCTTCGATAGCGGGAGTGACATTCAGTACTTC. The encoded protein is CASSFDSGSDIQYF.

This clone was detected a few times. This chain joins TRBV10-3 and TRBJ1-3; a weak D match, TRBD1 (6 bases). The CDR3 runs to 17 residues. Between the trimmed V and J ends, which lost 6 bases and 1 base, there was a span of 19 bases. Germline V gene sequence: CDR1 ENHRY, CDR2 SYGVKD. CDR3 in DNA: TGTGCCATCAGACAGAATACAGGGAGCAGGTCTGGAAACACCATATATTTT. Translation: CAIRQNTGSRSGNTIYF.

This chain connects TRBV13 to TRBJ2-5, with D tentatively TRBD2 (6 bases). V lost 5 bases to trimming and J lost 2 bases, with 9 bases between them. Germline-derived CDR1 and CDR2 are PRHDT and FYEKMQ (reference sequence). This CDR3 is built from 13 residues. The CDR3 region has the DNA TGTGCCAGCAGCATCGGGACTCAAGAGACCCAGTACTTC. It specifies CASSIGTQETQYF.

This chain connects TRBV9 to TRBJ1-1, with unresolved D. CDR3 size: 14 residues. V was pared by 0 bases and J by 1 base, with 7 bases between. Germline V gene data show CDR1 as SGDLS and CDR2 as YYNGEE. The CDR3 protein is CASSVVSGNTEAFF. The CDR3 nucleotides are TGTGCCAGCAGCGTAGTCTCAGGGAACACTGAAGCTTTCTTT.

The rearrangement joins TRBV6-4 to TRBJ2-1; 8 nucleotides agree with TRBD2. Germline CDR1 and CDR2: MRHNA and SNTAGT. With V trimmed by 4 bases and J by 8 bases, 10 bases remained unmatched. The CDR3 is 15 amino acids. CDR3 in amino acids: CASSGEAGVSHEQFF. CDR3 DNA: TGTGCCAGCAGTGGTGAAGCGGGAGTCAGTCATGAGCAGTTCTTC.